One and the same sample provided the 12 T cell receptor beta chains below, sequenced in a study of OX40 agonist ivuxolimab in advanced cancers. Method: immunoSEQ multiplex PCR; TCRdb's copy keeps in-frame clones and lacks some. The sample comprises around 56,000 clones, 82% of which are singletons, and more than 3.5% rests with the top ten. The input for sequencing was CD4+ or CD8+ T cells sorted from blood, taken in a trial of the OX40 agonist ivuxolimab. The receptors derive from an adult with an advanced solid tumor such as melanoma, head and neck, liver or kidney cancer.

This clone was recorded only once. The CDR3 DNA sequence: TGTGCCAGCTCACCCTCCGGGAGCAGAAGCCGCTCTGGAAACACCATATATTTT. Translated: CASSPSGSRSRSGNTIYF. V and J are TRBV18 and TRBJ1-3; D gene uncertain. V gave up 3 bases and J gave up 0 bases, with 18 bases separating them. CDR1 is KGHSH and CDR2 is LQKENI in the germline V gene. The CDR3 has 18 residues. Complete variable domain (other parts from reference TRBV18 and TRBJ1-3): NAGVMQNPRHLVRRRGQEARLRCSPMKGHSHVYWYRQLPEEGLKFMVYLQKENIIDESGMPKERFSAEFPKEGPSILRIQQVVRGDSAAYFCASSPSGSRSRSGNTIYFGEGSWLTVV.

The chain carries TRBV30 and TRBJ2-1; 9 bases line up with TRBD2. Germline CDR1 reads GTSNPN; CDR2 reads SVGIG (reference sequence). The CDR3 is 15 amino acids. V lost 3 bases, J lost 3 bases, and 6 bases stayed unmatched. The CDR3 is CAWREGTSSYNEQFF. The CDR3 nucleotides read TGTGCCTGGAGGGAGGGGACTAGCAGCTACAATGAGCAGTTCTTC.

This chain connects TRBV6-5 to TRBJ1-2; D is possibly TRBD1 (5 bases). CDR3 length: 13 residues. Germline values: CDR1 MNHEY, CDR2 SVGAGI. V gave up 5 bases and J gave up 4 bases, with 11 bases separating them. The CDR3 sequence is CASSPDRLYGYTF. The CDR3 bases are TGTGCCAGCAGTCCCGACAGACTCTATGGCTACACCTTC.

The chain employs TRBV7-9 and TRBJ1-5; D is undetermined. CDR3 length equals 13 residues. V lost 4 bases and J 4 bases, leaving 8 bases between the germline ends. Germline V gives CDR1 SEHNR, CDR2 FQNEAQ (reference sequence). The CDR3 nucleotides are TGTGCCAGCAGCTCAGTTGGAAATCAGCCCCAGCATTTT. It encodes CASSSVGNQPQHF.

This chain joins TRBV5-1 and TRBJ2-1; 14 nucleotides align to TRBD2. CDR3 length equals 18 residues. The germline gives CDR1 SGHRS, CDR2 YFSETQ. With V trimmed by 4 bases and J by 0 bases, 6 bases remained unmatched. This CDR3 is CASSRLGTSGSSYNEQFF. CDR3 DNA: TGCGCCAGCAGCCGCCTCGGGACTAGCGGGAGCTCCTACAATGAGCAGTTCTTC.

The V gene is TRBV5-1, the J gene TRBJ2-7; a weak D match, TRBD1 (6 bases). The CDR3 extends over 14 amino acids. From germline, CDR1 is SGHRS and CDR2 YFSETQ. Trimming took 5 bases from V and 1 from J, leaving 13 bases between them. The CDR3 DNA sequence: TGCGCCAGCAGTCTGGAGGACAGATCCTACGAGCAGTACTTC. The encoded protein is CASSLEDRSYEQYF.

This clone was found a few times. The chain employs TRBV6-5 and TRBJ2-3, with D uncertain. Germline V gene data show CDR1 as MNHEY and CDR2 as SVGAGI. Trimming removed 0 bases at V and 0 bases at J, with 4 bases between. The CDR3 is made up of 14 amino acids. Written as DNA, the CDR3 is TGTGCCAGCAGTTACTCGAGGAGCACAGATACGCAGTATTTT. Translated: CASSYSRSTDTQYF.

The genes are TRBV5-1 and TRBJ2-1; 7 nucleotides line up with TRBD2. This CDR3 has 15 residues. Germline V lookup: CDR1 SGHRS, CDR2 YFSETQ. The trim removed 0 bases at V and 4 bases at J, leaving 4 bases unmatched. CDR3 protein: CASSLALADYNEQFF. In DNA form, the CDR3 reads TGCGCCAGCAGCTTGGCGCTAGCGGATTACAATGAGCAGTTCTTC.

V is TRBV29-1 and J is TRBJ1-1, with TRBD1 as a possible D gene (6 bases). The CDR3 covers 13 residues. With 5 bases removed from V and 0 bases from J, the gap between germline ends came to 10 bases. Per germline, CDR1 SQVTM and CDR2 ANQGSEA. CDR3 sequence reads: CSVNRGVNTEAFF. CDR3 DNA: TGCAGCGTTAATAGGGGGGTGAACACTGAAGCTTTCTTT. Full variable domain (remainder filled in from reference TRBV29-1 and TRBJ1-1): SAVISQKPSRDICQRGTSLTIQCQVDSQVTMMFWYRQQPGQSLTLIATANQGSEATYESGFVIDKFPISRPNLTFSTLTVSNMSPEDSSIYLCSVNRGVNTEAFFGQGTRLTVV.

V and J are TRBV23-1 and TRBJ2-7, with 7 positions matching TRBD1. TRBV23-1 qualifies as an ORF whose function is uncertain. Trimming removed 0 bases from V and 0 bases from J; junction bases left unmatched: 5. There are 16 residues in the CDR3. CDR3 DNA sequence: TGCGCCAGCAGTCAATCGTTTGGGACAGCCTCCTACGAGCAGTACTTC. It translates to CASSQSFGTASYEQYF.

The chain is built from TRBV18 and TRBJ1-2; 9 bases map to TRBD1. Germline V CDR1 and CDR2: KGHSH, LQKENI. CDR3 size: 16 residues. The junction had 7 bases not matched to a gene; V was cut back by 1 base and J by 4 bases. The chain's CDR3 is CASSPLTGGKTYGYTF. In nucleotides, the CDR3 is TGTGCCAGCTCACCACTTACAGGGGGCAAAACCTATGGCTACACCTTC. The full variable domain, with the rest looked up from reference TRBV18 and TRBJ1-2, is NAGVMQNPRHLVRRRGQEARLRCSPMKGHSHVYWYRQLPEEGLKFMVYLQKENIIDESGMPKERFSAEFPKEGPSILRIQQVVRGDSAAYFCASSPLTGGKTYGYTFGSGTRLTVV.

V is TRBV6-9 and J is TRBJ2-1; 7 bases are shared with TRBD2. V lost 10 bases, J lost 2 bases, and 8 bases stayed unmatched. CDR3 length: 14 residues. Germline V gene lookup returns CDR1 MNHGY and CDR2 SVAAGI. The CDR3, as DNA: TGTGCCACCTATTCCGGGACTACCTACAATGAGCAGTTCTTC. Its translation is CATYSGTTYNEQFF.